The 15 T cell receptor beta chains below all came from one sample that was sequenced in a study of T cell responses to AZD1222 COVID-19 vaccine. Sequencing was performed with immunoSEQ multiplex PCR; in TCRdb, only in-frame clones are kept and a portion is missing. The sample records around 160,000 clones, about nine tenths being singletons. Material: peripheral blood, obtained on day 0 of AZD1222 vaccination. The receptors come from an adult in good health.

About this clone itself: This sample also contains other DNA sequences that code for the same CDR3. The chain is built from TRBV20-1 and TRBJ2-7, with D possibly being TRBD2 (5 bases). Trimming pared 1 base from V and 4 bases from J, leaving 5 bases between. The germline CDR1 and CDR2 sequences are DFQATT and SNEGSKA (reference sequence). The length of the CDR3 is 11 residues. The CDR3 here is CSARGGYEQYF. The CDR3 nucleotides are TGCAGTGCTAGAGGAGGGTACGAGCAGTACTTC.

This clone occurred once. This chain uses TRBV28 with TRBJ2-1, with 10 nucleotides matching TRBD1. Germline CDR1 reads MDHEN; CDR2 reads SYDVKM. Unmatched junction bases numbered 8, after V lost 4 bases and J lost 5 bases. The CDR3 is made up of 16 amino acids. Here the CDR3 reads CASSSPGQGPNNEQFF. In nucleotides, the CDR3 is TGTGCCAGCAGTTCACCGGGACAGGGGCCCAACAATGAGCAGTTCTTC.

CDR3 in DNA: TGTGCCAGCAGCGCTACAGGAGATGGGTCCTACGAGCAGTACTTC. It yields the protein CASSATGDGSYEQYF. The rearrangement joins TRBV7-9 to TRBJ2-7; D may be TRBD1 (5 bases). The V end was cut by 5 bases, the J end by 1 base, with 15 bases between. The germline CDR1 and CDR2 sequences are SEHNR and FQNEAQ (reference sequence). The CDR3 loop spans 15 amino acids.

The chain carries TRBV28 and TRBJ1-4; D unresolved. The CDR3 contains 12 residues. Trimming took 4 bases from V and 8 from J, leaving 8 bases between them. Germline CDR1 MDHEN, CDR2 SYDVKM. The CDR3 coding sequence is TGTGCCAGCAGTTCGACCCTAGAAAAACTGTTTTTT. Translating gives CASSSTLEKLFF.

The chain carries TRBV5-1 and TRBJ1-1; 9 bases line up with TRBD1. Germline CDR1 reads SGHRS; CDR2 reads YFSETQ. Trimming took 7 bases from V and 1 from J; bases not matched to a gene: 8. This CDR3 has 15 residues. DNA for the CDR3: TGCGCCAGCGGACAGGGGCGAACCGCGAACACTGAAGCTTTCTTT. Protein: CASGQGRTANTEAFF.

The CDR3: CASQTVGGYTF. The CDR3 DNA follows: TGTGCCAGCCAGACGGTTGGTGGCTACACCTTC. V is TRBV7-2 and J is TRBJ1-2, with no clear D. The CDR3 is 11 residues long. Germline values: CDR1 SGHTA, CDR2 FQGNSA. The ends were cut back, 8 bases at V and 7 bases at J, with 11 bases in the middle. Looking up the rest from reference TRBV7-2 and TRBJ1-2 gives the full variable domain: GAGVSQSPSNKVTEKGKDVELRCDPISGHTALYWYRQSLGQGLEFLIYFQGNSAPDKSGLPSDRFSAERTGGSVSTLTIQRTQQEDSAVYLCASQTVGGYTFGSGTRLTVV.

The chain carries TRBV6-5 and TRBJ2-3, with 11 bases matching TRBD2. The length of the CDR3 is 16 residues. Germline values: CDR1 MNHEY, CDR2 SVGAGI. The V segment lost 2 bases and the J segment 3 bases; nucleotides outside the gene matches: 4. The CDR3 spells CASSYLPSGGTDTQYF. The CDR3 DNA reads as TGTGCCAGCAGTTACCTACCTAGCGGGGGGACAGATACGCAGTATTTT.

The rearrangement joins TRBV5-8 to TRBJ2-2, with D perhaps TRBD1 (5 bases). This CDR3 comprises 15 residues. Germline CDR1 and CDR2: SGHTS and YDEGEE. The V and J ends lost 2 bases and 6 bases respectively, with 14 bases between them. The CDR3 here is CASSFNQGFSGELFF. CDR3 bases: TGTGCCAGCAGCTTCAACCAGGGATTCTCCGGGGAGCTGTTTTTT.

CDR3 coding DNA: TGTGCCAGTAGTATAGCTCGGCCAAGGGGGCCAACTAATGAAAAACTGTTTTTT. Its translation: CASSIARPRGPTNEKLFF. This chain connects TRBV19 to TRBJ1-4, with 7 nucleotides matching TRBD1. This CDR3 region has 18 residues. CDR1 is LNHDA, CDR2 SQIVND, per germline (reference sequence). Losses at the gene ends were 1 base for V and 0 bases for J; bases not matched to a gene: 8.

The gene calls are TRBV5-1 and TRBJ2-7; no clear D. From germline, CDR1 is SGHRS and CDR2 YFSETQ. The CDR3 runs 15 residues. V lost 1 base to trimming and J lost 0 bases, with 11 bases between them. In DNA form, the CDR3 reads TGCGCCAGCAGCTTGCTCGCAGGCGTCTCCTACGAGCAGTACTTC. The encoded protein is CASSLLAGVSYEQYF.

This clone occurred a few times. This sequence joins TRBV6-5 and TRBJ1-1, with 7 bases identical to TRBD1. There are 14 residues in the CDR3. CDR1 is MNHEY, CDR2 SVGAGI, per germline. V trimming: 5 bases; J trimming: 0 bases; junction bases outside the gene matches: 3. The DNA for the CDR3 is TGTGCCAGCAGTAGGGACAGTTTGAACACTGAAGCTTTCTTT. Its translation: CASSRDSLNTEAFF.

V and J are TRBV19 and TRBJ2-1; 13 bases are shared with TRBD2. V was pared by 4 bases and J by 4 bases, with 4 bases of the junction left unmatched. The germline gives CDR1 LNHDA, CDR2 SQIVND (reference sequence). The CDR3 loop spans 16 amino acids. This CDR3 reads CASSTGLAGAYNEQFF. CDR3 nucleotide sequence: TGTGCCAGTAGTACCGGACTAGCGGGGGCTTACAATGAGCAGTTCTTC. Drawing the rest from reference TRBV19 and TRBJ2-1, the complete variable domain is DGGITQSPKYLFRKEGQNVTLSCEQNLNHDAMYWYRQDPGQGLRLIYYSQIVNDFQKGDIAEGYSVSREKKESFPLTVTSAQKNPTAFYLCASSTGLAGAYNEQFFGPGTRLTVL.

The chain couples TRBV27 to TRBJ1-5; 8 nucleotides align to TRBD1. J gave up 3 bases and V 1 base, and 5 bases lay outside the gene matches. Germline V gives CDR1 MNHEY, CDR2 SMNVEV (reference sequence). CDR3 length equals 16 residues. The chain's CDR3 is CASSLYGQGDNQPQHF. CDR3 coding DNA: TGTGCCAGCAGTTTATATGGACAGGGCGACAATCAGCCCCAGCATTTT.

The chain recombines TRBV6-5 with TRBJ1-2; weak D call: TRBD1 (5 bases). The V gene lost 6 bases and the J gene lost 4 bases, with 15 bases spanning the gap. The CDR3 covers 14 residues. Germline V CDR1 and CDR2: MNHEY, SVGAGI. The CDR3 coding sequence is TGTGCCAGCAGAAACGGAGGGGCCGTCTATGGCTACACCTTC. Protein sequence: CASRNGGAVYGYTF.

This clone was counted a single time. The V gene is TRBV2, the J gene TRBJ1-1; TRBD1 agrees at 7 bases. V lost 6 bases, J lost 4 bases, and 8 bases stayed unmatched. This CDR3 has 14 residues. Germline V gives CDR1 SNHLY, CDR2 FYNNEI. The CDR3, as DNA: TGTGCCAGCAGCGATGACAGGGTGGCCACTGAAGCTTTCTTT. Translation gives CASSDDRVATEAFF.